A selection of T cell receptor beta chains follows, all from one sample in a study of CD8+ T cells in alopecia areata. Some clones are missing from TCRdb's copy, which holds only in-frame ones; the method was immunoSEQ multiplex PCR. The data hold fewer than 90,000 clones, with just over 50% observed a single time. Input material: NKG2D-high CD8+ T cells sorted from blood. These receptors all stem from a human donor with alopecia areata. CDR3s include the opening cysteine and the closing phenylalanine or tryptophan. A D gene is named only where the DNA matches it firmly. Rows give clone size only sometimes, using once, few, many, or a class for an expanded clone.

j_call clone_size d_call v_call cdr3_aa cdr3_nt
TRBJ2-5 NA NA TRBV28 CASSSVAQETQYF TGTGCCAGCAGTTCCGTGGCCCAAGAGACCCAGTACTTC
TRBJ2-7 NA NA TRBV30 CAWSTGGSYEQYF TGTGCCTGGAGTACCGGGGGCAGCTACGAGCAGTACTTC
TRBJ2-1 NA NA TRBV7-9 CASTQDEQFF TGTGCCAGCACGCAGGATGAGCAGTTCTTC
TRBJ2-3 NA NA TRBV5-1 CASSSVDGLNTDTQYF TGCGCCAGCAGCTCGGTGGACGGACTTAACACAGATACGCAGTATTTT
TRBJ1-2 NA NA TRBV30 CAWSVVGPDGYTF TGTGCCTGGAGTGTTGTGGGGCCTGATGGCTACACCTTC
TRBJ2-1 NA TRBD2 TRBV4-1 CASSQDLAGGGHEQFF TGCGCCAGCAGCCAAGATCTAGCGGGAGGCGGGCATGAGCAGTTCTTC
TRBJ1-2 NA TRBD1 TRBV14 CASSLGQLYGYTF TGTGCCAGCAGTCTGGGACAGCTCTATGGCTACACCTTC
TRBJ2-7 few NA TRBV14 CASSQVVGTYEQYF TGTGCCAGCAGCCAAGTTGTCGGCACCTACGAGCAGTACTTC
TRBJ2-7 NA NA TRBV4-1 CASSPSQGHEQYF TGCGCCAGCAGCCCATCACAGGGTCACGAGCAGTACTTC
TRBJ2-1 NA NA TRBV4-1 CASSQGGNEQFF TGCGCCAGCAGCCAAGGAGGGAATGAGCAGTTCTTC
TRBJ1-1 NA TRBD1 TRBV29-1 CSAWTGSTEAFF TGCAGCGCATGGACAGGGAGCACTGAAGCTTTCTTT
TRBJ2-3 NA NA TRBV27 CASRQRSDTQYF TGTGCCAGCAGACAGCGATCGGATACGCAGTATTTT
TRBJ2-1 few TRBD1 TRBV28 CASSSGTVLTYNEQFF TGTGCCAGCAGTTCGGGGACAGTGCTGACCTACAATGAGCAGTTCTTC
TRBJ2-3 NA NA TRBV19 CASSMGVSDTQYF TGTGCCAGTAGTATGGGAGTTTCAGATACGCAGTATTTT
TRBJ1-2 NA NA TRBV27 CASSLSGYGYTF TGTGCCAGCAGTTTATCCGGGTATGGCTACACCTTC
TRBJ2-3 few NA TRBV27 CASSFGDTQYF TGTGCCAGCAGTTTTGGAGATACGCAGTATTTT
TRBJ1-5 NA TRBD1 TRBV28 CASSYFSPRGPYQPQHF TGTGCCAGCAGTTATTTTAGTCCCAGGGGGCCTTATCAGCCCCAGCATTTT
TRBJ1-2 few NA TRBV28 CASSLPQFYGYTF TGTGCCAGCAGTTTACCACAGTTCTATGGCTACACCTTC
TRBJ1-1 NA NA TRBV5-1 CASSSEATSFF TGCGCCAGCAGCTCGGAGGCGACATCTTTCTTT
TRBJ2-1 NA NA TRBV5-1 CASSYELYNEQFF TGCGCCAGCAGCTACGAACTCTACAATGAGCAGTTCTTC
TRBJ1-4 few TRBD1 TRBV2 CADRGTNEKLFF TGTGCCGACAGGGGAACTAATGAAAAACTGTTTTTT
TRBJ2-1 NA NA TRBV5-6 CASSLGGGLNEQFF TGTGCCAGCAGCTTGGGAGGGGGGCTCAATGAGCAGTTCTTC
TRBJ1-1 NA NA TRBV29-1 CSVGRMTEAFF TGCAGCGTTGGGAGGATGACTGAAGCTTTCTTT
TRBJ2-5 NA TRBD2 TRBV5-4 CASSPGRHYQETQYF TGTGCCAGCAGCCCCGGGAGGCACTACCAAGAGACCCAGTACTTC
TRBJ2-2 NA NA TRBV15 CATSSGHLTNTGELFF TGTGCCACCAGCAGTGGACATCTCACGAACACCGGGGAGCTGTTTTTT
TRBJ2-1 NA NA TRBV20-1 CSGNRVGEQFF TGCAGTGGGAATCGGGTAGGTGAGCAGTTCTTC
TRBJ2-7 NA NA TRBV4-3 CASSQGGSGYEQYF TGCGCCAGCAGCCAAGGGGGCTCCGGCTACGAGCAGTACTTC
TRBJ2-5 NA TRBD2 TRBV2 CASRQAGGQETQYF TGTGCCAGCCGACAAGCGGGGGGGCAAGAGACCCAGTACTTC
TRBJ2-5 NA NA TRBV6-5 CASSYTNQETQYF TGTGCCAGCAGTTATACTAACCAAGAGACCCAGTACTTC
TRBJ2-5 NA NA TRBV9 CASSVGGAPPVTQYF TGTGCCAGCAGCGTCGGCGGAGCCCCCCCGGTGACCCAGTACTTC
TRBJ2-7 few NA TRBV29-1 CSVRTGSSYEQYF TGCAGCGTTCGGACTGGGAGCTCCTACGAGCAGTACTTC
TRBJ2-5 few NA TRBV25-1 CASSEYVGRGETQYF TGTGCCAGCAGTGAATACGTGGGTAGAGGGGAGACCCAGTACTTC
TRBJ2-5 NA TRBD2 TRBV27 CASSLSRGGQETQYF TGTGCCAGCAGTTTATCCCGCGGGGGACAAGAGACCCAGTACTTC
TRBJ2-7 NA NA TRBV29-1 CSVEASYEQYF TGCAGCGTTGAAGCCTCCTACGAGCAGTACTTC
TRBJ2-3 NA TRBD1 TRBV11-2 CASSFTGTDYTDTQYF TGTGCCAGCAGCTTCACCGGGACAGATTACACAGATACGCAGTATTTT
TRBJ2-7 NA NA TRBV4-3 CASSRYLSGFHEQYF TGCGCCAGCAGCCGATACTTAAGTGGGTTCCACGAGCAGTACTTC
TRBJ2-4 few NA TRBV29-1 CSVEALGQGNIQYF TGCAGCGTTGAAGCTTTGGGGCAGGGGAACATTCAGTACTTC
TRBJ2-7 few NA TRBV14 CASSQVGEYEQYF TGTGCCAGCAGCCAAGTCGGGGAGTACGAGCAGTACTTC
TRBJ1-5 NA NA TRBV30 CAWSAGVGNQPQHF TGTGCCTGGAGTGCAGGGGTGGGCAATCAGCCCCAGCATTTT
TRBJ2-5 NA NA TRBV4-1 CASSQDTGRKTQYF TGCGCCAGCAGCCAAGATACAGGGCGGAAGACCCAGTACTTC
TRBJ2-2 NA NA TRBV29-1 CSVAGAEGTTGELFF TGCAGCGTTGCGGGGGCCGAAGGTACGACCGGGGAGCTGTTTTTT
TRBJ1-1 NA TRBD1 TRBV19 CASSPWTGGLTEAFF TGTGCCAGCTCACCCTGGACAGGGGGCCTCACTGAAGCTTTCTTT
TRBJ2-3 NA NA TRBV29-1 CSWVTDTQYF TGCAGCTGGGTTACAGATACGCAGTATTTT
TRBJ1-1 few NA TRBV5-5 CASSLGWNTEAFF TGTGCCAGCAGCTTAGGATGGAACACTGAAGCTTTCTTT
TRBJ2-1 NA NA TRBV29-1 CSVGFVADSYNEQFF TGCAGCGTTGGTTTTGTGGCGGACTCCTACAATGAGCAGTTCTTC